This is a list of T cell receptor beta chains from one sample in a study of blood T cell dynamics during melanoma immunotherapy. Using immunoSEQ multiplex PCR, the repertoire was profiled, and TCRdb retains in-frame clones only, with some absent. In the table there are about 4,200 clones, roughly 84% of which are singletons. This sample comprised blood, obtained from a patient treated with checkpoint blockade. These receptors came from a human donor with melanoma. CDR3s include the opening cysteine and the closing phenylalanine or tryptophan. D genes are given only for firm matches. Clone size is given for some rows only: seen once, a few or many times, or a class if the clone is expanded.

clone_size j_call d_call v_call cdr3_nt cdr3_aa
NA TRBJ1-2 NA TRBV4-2 TGTGCCAGCAGCTTTCCAGGAACTAACTATGGCTACACCTTC CASSFPGTNYGYTF
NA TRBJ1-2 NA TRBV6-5 TGTGCCAGCAGTATACAGAGGAACTATGGCTACACCTTC CASSIQRNYGYTF
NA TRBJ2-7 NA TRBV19 TGTGCCAGTAAGGCAGGCCCTTCATCCTACGAGCAGTACTTC CASKAGPSSYEQYF
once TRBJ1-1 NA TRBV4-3 TGCGCCAGCAGCCAAGCGACTACCGGGCCCGGGGGGACTGAAGCTTTCTTT CASSQATTGPGGTEAFF
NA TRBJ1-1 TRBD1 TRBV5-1 TGCGCCAGCAGCTTGGAGACAGGGTGGTCCACTGAAGCTTTCTTT CASSLETGWSTEAFF
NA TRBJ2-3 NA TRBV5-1 TGCGCCAGCAGACGAGGGACCCAGACCGATACGCAGTATTTT CASRRGTQTDTQYF
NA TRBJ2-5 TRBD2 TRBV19 TGTGCCAGTACAGCAGCGGGGAAAGAGACCCAGTACTTC CASTAAGKETQYF
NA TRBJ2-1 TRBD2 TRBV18 TGTGCCAGCTCCCCTAGCGGGGGGACCTACAATGAGCAGTTCTTC CASSPSGGTYNEQFF
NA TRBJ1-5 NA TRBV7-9 TGTGCCAGCAGCTTAGCGATAGGCCAGGGGTTCTGGCCCCAGCATTTT CASSLAIGQGFWPQHF
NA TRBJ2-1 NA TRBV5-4 TGTGCCAGCAGCTTACTACGGTATGAGCAGTTCTTC CASSLLRYEQFF
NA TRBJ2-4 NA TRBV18 TGTGCCAGCTCACCACCATCCGGGCGGGGACCCGGAATGGACATTCAGTACTTC CASSPPSGRGPGMDIQYF
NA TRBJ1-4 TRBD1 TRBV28 TGTGCCAGCAGACGGACAGGGGGTATTGAAAAACTGTTTTTT CASRRTGGIEKLFF
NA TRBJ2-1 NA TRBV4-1 TGCGCCAGCAGCCAGCTCAGTGAGCAGTTCTTC CASSQLSEQFF
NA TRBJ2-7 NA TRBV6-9 TGTGCCAGCAGCAAAAAGTACGAGCAGTACTTC CASSKKYEQYF
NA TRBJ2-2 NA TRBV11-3 TGTGCCAGCAGCTTAGCCTCTGGAGGGGAGCTGTTTTTT CASSLASGGELFF